What follows are 4 T cell receptor beta chains derived from one specimen sequenced in a study of T cell repertoires in cytomegalovirus infection (dated by TCRdb to about 2019). The sequencing machine was an Illumina HiSeq 1500. The raw public reads went through TCRdb reprocessing: fastp at Q25, MiXCR clone calling, in-frame beta chains kept. Under each unique CDR3 protein, matching rows form one entry showing the most common genes and DNA. Across this sample there are around 530,000 distinct CDR3 sequences, with 15% to 20% seen only once. Of the sample, 20% to 30% falls within the top ten clones. Sequenced input: CD8+ T cells from PBMCs. These receptors originate from a human donor in good health (CMV status not recorded). Some clones in this sample may be carry-over from other donors' samples.

The chain has TRBV7-9 and TRBJ2-1; 9 positions match TRBD2. CDR1 and CDR2 from the germline V gene are SEHNR and FQNEAQ (reference sequence). The CDR3 sequence is 21 residues long. With V trimmed by 3 bases and J by 2 bases, 20 bases remained unmatched. This CDR3 is CASSFPSRMREGPWTYNEQFF. As DNA, the CDR3 is TGTGCCAGCAGCTTCCCCTCCCGGATGCGGGAGGGCCCCTGGACCTACAATGAGCAGTTCTTC.

The gene calls are TRBV4-2 and TRBJ1-3, with 7 bases fitting TRBD1. Germline-derived CDR1 and CDR2 are LGHNA and YNFKEQ. J lost 15 bases, V lost 3 bases, and 5 bases had no gene match. The CDR3 is 11 residues long. In DNA, the CDR3 is TGTGCCAGCAGCCACCCGGGACAGCCATATTTT. Amino acids: CASSHPGQPYF.

This chain connects TRBV6-5 to TRBJ2-7, with TRBD1 matching 9 bases. CDR1 MNHEY and CDR2 SVGAGI come from the germline V gene. CDR3 length: 16 amino acids. The J segment lost 4 bases and the V segment lost 5 bases, leaving 12 bases of the junction unmatched. For the CDR3, the DNA is TGTGCCAGCAGTGGAACCTCCGGGACAGGGTGGTACGAGCAGTACTTC. Translation: CASSGTSGTGWYEQYF.

This clonotype turned up a few times. V and J are TRBV2 and TRBJ1-5; D not certain. The V end lost 10 bases, the J end lost 7 bases, and 17 bases lay between the germline ends. The CDR3 totals 13 residues. Germline values: CDR1 SNHLY, CDR2 FYNNEI. The CDR3 DNA is TGTGCCACCATAACGAGGGCTGGACAGCCCCAGCATTTT. Its translation: CATITRAGQPQHF.